This paragraph covers one T cell receptor beta chain sequence. Antigen: not known. The data were taken from a study of identical twins. Whole-study findings and limits: Because invariant MAIT and iNKT cells could be present, zero-insertion analyses could be partly confounded.

Unique molecular identifiers were in the cDNA, with template-switch universal primer binding. One entry per CDR3 protein results from TCRdb running MiXCR on the 5' RACE reads. The data hold 1,800,000 or so distinct CDR3 sequences, with around a third observed a single time. The sequence came from a newborn girl in good health. The sample consisted of cord blood.

The CDR3 spells CASSLGDREADTQYF. The CDR3 nucleotides read TGTGCCAGCAGCTTAGGGGACAGGGAAGCAGATACGCAGTATTTT. V gene TRBV7-9 combines with J gene TRBJ2-3; 9 positions match TRBD1. CDR1 is SEHNR and CDR2 is FQNEAQ in the germline V gene (reference sequence). The CDR3 loop spans 15 amino acids. The V and J ends lost 1 base and 4 bases, in that order; junction bases with no gene match: 3.